What follows describes a single T cell receptor beta chain. The data were taken from a study of blood T cell repertoires in COVID-19. Here immunoSEQ multiplex PCR was the method, and the copy in TCRdb shows in-frame clones only, minus some. Of 100,000 to 150,000 clones in the sample, around nine tenths were seen once. CDR1 KGHDR and CDR2 SFDVKD come from the germline V gene. The J segment lost 1 base and the V segment lost 5 bases, leaving 7 bases of the junction unmatched. CDR3 size: 16 residues. Sequencing input: peripheral blood. This clonotype was obtained from a man in his fifties with acute or convalescent COVID-19. The chain couples TRBV24-1 to TRBJ2-1; 7 bases map to TRBD1. The CDR3 bases are TGTGCCACCAGTGGTTCGACAGGGCTTTCCTACAATGAGCAGTTCTTC. Translated, it gives CATSGSTGLSYNEQFF.